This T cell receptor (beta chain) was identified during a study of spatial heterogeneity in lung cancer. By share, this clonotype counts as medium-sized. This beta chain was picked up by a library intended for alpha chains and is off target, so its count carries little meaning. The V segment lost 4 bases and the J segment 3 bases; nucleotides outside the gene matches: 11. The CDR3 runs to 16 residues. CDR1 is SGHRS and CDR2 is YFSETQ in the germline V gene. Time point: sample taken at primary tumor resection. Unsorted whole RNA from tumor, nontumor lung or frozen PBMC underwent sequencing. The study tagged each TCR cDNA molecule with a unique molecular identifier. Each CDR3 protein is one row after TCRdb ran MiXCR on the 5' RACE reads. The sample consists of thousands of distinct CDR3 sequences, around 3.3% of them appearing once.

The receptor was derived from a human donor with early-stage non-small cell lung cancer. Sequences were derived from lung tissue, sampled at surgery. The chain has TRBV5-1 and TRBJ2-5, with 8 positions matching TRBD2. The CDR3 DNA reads TGCGCCAGCAGCCCCGGGAGCGGGGGAGGGAAAGAGACCCAGTACTTC. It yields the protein CASSPGSGGGKETQYF.